This passage covers 21 T cell receptor beta chains from one sample sequenced in a study of blood T cell repertoires in COVID-19. Data came from immunoSEQ multiplex PCR; TCRdb stores just in-frame clones and leaves some out. Of about 68,000 clones in the sample, 87% were seen once. Sequencing was carried out using peripheral blood. These receptors came from a woman between 45 and 60 years old with COVID-19, enrolled during active disease.

V usage is TRBV7-9 and J usage is TRBJ2-7; 11 nucleotides align to TRBD1. Germline assignment: CDR1 SEHNR and CDR2 FQNEAQ (reference sequence). The V gene end was trimmed by 5 bases and the J gene end by 6 bases; junction bases not matched to a gene: 6. The CDR3 runs to 14 residues. CDR3 sequence reads: CASSTPGQGGEQYF. The CDR3 DNA reads as TGTGCCAGCAGCACCCCGGGACAGGGGGGCGAGCAGTACTTC.

The J gene is TRBJ2-7, the V gene TRBV9; 11 bases match TRBD2. The CDR3 has 15 amino acids. From germline, CDR1 is SGDLS and CDR2 YYNGEE. V was clipped by 4 bases and J by 2 bases; unmatched bases: 5. The DNA for the CDR3 is TGTGCCAGCAGCCGAACTAGCGGGAGTACCTACGAGCAGTACTTC. Protein product: CASSRTSGSTYEQYF.

The chain links TRBV13 to TRBJ2-1; D is ambiguous. The germline V gene has CDR1 PRHDT and CDR2 FYEKMQ (reference sequence). The CDR3 is 13 residues long. V was shortened by 1 base and J by 7 bases, with 8 bases between the two germline ends. The CDR3 region is CASSLVRVNEQFF. The CDR3 DNA is TGTGCCAGCAGCTTAGTTCGAGTTAATGAGCAGTTCTTC.

V is TRBV11-2 and J is TRBJ2-7, with 8 bases matching TRBD1. The CDR3 is 16 residues long. V was pared by 0 bases and J by 5 bases, with 9 bases of the junction left unmatched. Germline loops: CDR1 SGHAT, CDR2 FQNNGV. The CDR3 loop is CASSLDSDRVGNEQYF. The CDR3 DNA reads TGTGCCAGCAGCTTAGATTCGGACAGGGTTGGCAACGAGCAGTACTTC.

The chain employs TRBV11-2 and TRBJ2-1, with TRBD1 matching 8 bases. The V gene's germline CDR1 is SGHAT and CDR2 FQNNGV. The CDR3 has 15 residues. After removal of 5 bases from V and 3 bases from J, the junction contained 6 bases not matched to a gene. The CDR3 nucleotides are TGTGCCAGCAGCCCACTTACAGGGGGCTACAATGAGCAGTTCTTC. Translated, it gives CASSPLTGGYNEQFF.

This chain joins TRBV3-1 (or the pseudogene TRBV3-2) and TRBJ1-2; TRBD1 matches 8 bases. J was trimmed by 4 bases and V by 4 bases; bases with no gene match: 5. Germline values: CDR1 LGHDT, CDR2 YNNKEL (reference sequence). The CDR3 is 14 residues long. CDR3 DNA: TGTGCCAGCAGCCGAGGCGACAGGGGCTATGGCTACACCTTC. This encodes CASSRGDRGYGYTF.

The chain is built from TRBV7-9 and TRBJ2-3; no clear D gene. The CDR3 loop spans 11 amino acids. V was pared by 5 bases and J by 3 bases, with 3 bases between. CDR1 SEHNR and CDR2 FQNEAQ come from the germline V gene (reference sequence). In DNA, the CDR3 is TGTGCCAGCAGCCTGACAGATACGCAGTATTTT. Its protein product is CASSLTDTQYF.

The chain recombines TRBV7-3 with TRBJ2-1, with 7 bases that match TRBD2. Per the germline V gene, CDR1 is SGHTA and CDR2 is FQGTGA. The CDR3 sequence is 14 residues long. Trimming took 5 bases from V and 8 from J; bases not matched to a gene: 9. CDR3 region: CASSRRGSGHEQFF. The CDR3 coding sequence is TGTGCCAGCAGCCGCCGCGGGAGTGGACATGAGCAGTTCTTC.

The chain combines TRBV28 with TRBJ2-7, with TRBD1 matching 7 bases. Germline values: CDR1 MDHEN, CDR2 SYDVKM. The CDR3 has 15 residues. The J segment lost 1 base and the V segment lost 11 bases, leaving 14 bases of the junction unmatched. The CDR3 region has the DNA TGTGCCGTGGGGCCGTTCCGGGACAGATCCTACGAGCAGTACTTC. This sequence encodes CAVGPFRDRSYEQYF.

This sequence joins TRBV5-1 and TRBJ2-1, with 8 bases matching TRBD2. V lost 4 bases, J lost 6 bases, and 6 bases stayed unmatched. Germline CDR1 reads SGHRS; CDR2 reads YFSETQ. The CDR3 loop spans 14 amino acids. This chain's CDR3 is CASSLPGGANEQFF. CDR3 nucleotide sequence: TGCGCCAGCAGCCTCCCCGGGGGGGCCAATGAGCAGTTCTTC.

This sequence joins TRBV27 and TRBJ2-6; no clear D gene. The germline CDR1 and CDR2 sequences are MNHEY and SMNVEV (reference sequence). CDR3 length: 16 residues. V lost 4 bases and J lost 0, with 10 bases in between. For the CDR3, the DNA is TGTGCCAGCAGTTCCGCAGGCTCCTCTGGGGCCAACGTCCTGACTTTC. This encodes CASSSAGSSGANVLTF.

The V and J genes are TRBV6-5 and TRBJ1-1; D gene unclear. The CDR3 length is 11 residues. Trimming took off 7 bases at V and 10 bases at J, with 13 bases between the two ends. Germline V CDR1 and CDR2: MNHEY, SVGAGI. The CDR3 protein is CASTIGRLAFF. Written as DNA, the CDR3 is TGTGCCAGCACCATTGGGCGCTTAGCTTTCTTT.

The chain has TRBV28 and TRBJ1-5, with D perhaps TRBD1 (6 bases). V lost 7 bases to trimming and J lost 0 bases, with 16 bases between them. CDR3 length equals 16 residues. Germline V gene sequence: CDR1 MDHEN, CDR2 SYDVKM. The CDR3 sequence: CASTLSGQISNQPQHF. The CDR3 DNA reads TGTGCCAGCACCTTATCCGGACAGATTAGCAATCAGCCCCAGCATTTT. Together with reference TRBV28 and TRBJ1-5, the CDR3 gives the full variable domain: DVKVTQSSRYLVKRTGEKVFLECVQDMDHENMFWYRQDPGLGLRLIYFSYDVKMKEKGDIPEGYSVSREKKERFSLILESASTNQTSMYLCASTLSGQISNQPQHFGDGTRLSIL.

The CDR3 DNA reads as TGTGCCAGCAGCCCGGAGGCGGCACGAGGCTACACCTTC. Translating gives CASSPEAARGYTF. J is TRBJ1-2 and V is TRBV9; D unclear. V lost 4 bases to trimming and J lost 8 bases, with 15 bases between them. Germline V gene lookup returns CDR1 SGDLS and CDR2 YYNGEE. The CDR3 has 13 amino acids.

The chain couples TRBV5-6 to TRBJ2-5; 7 nucleotides align to TRBD1. The CDR3 runs 14 residues. Per the germline V gene, CDR1 is SGHDT and CDR2 is YYEEEE. The V and J ends lost 2 bases and 1 base, in that order; junction bases with no gene match: 2. The CDR3 bases are TGTGCCAGCAGCTTACAGGGGTCCCAAGAGACCCAGTACTTC. Protein product: CASSLQGSQETQYF.

This clone was seen once. The rearrangement uses TRBV7-2 and TRBJ2-7; 7 positions agree with TRBD1. CDR1 is SGHTA, CDR2 FQGNSA, per germline. CDR3 length equals 14 residues. The V gene end was trimmed by 4 bases and the J gene end by 6 bases; junction bases not matched to a gene: 9. CDR3 DNA sequence: TGTGCCAGCAGCTGGTTTGAGGCAGGGGGCGAGCAGTACTTC. Amino acid sequence: CASSWFEAGGEQYF. Full variable domain (outside the CDR3, taken from reference TRBV7-2 and TRBJ2-7): GAGVSQSPSNKVTEKGKDVELRCDPISGHTALYWYRQSLGQGLEFLIYFQGNSAPDKSGLPSDRFSAERTGGSVSTLTIQRTQQEDSAVYLCASSWFEAGGEQYFGPGTRLTVT.

The table lists this clone with a few counts. The chain has TRBV7-6 and TRBJ2-7, with 8 bases that match TRBD2. CDR3 length: 16 residues. V lost 0 bases to trimming and J lost 2 bases; unmatched junction nucleotides: 6. Germline CDR1 reads SGHVS; CDR2 reads FNYEAQ. The CDR3: CASSLALSGSTYEQYF. Written as DNA, the CDR3 is TGTGCCAGCAGCTTAGCGCTAAGCGGGAGTACCTACGAGCAGTACTTC.

In its sample, this clone was seen a few times. The chain employs TRBV6-5 and TRBJ1-2, with D perhaps matching TRBD1 (5 bases). CDR1 is MNHEY, CDR2 SVGAGI, per germline. Trimming removed 11 bases at V and 2 bases at J, with 12 bases between. The CDR3 spans 12 residues. The CDR3: CAVRGGNYGYTF. The CDR3 DNA reads TGTGCCGTACGGGGGGGGAACTATGGCTACACCTTC.

The genes are TRBV19 and TRBJ2-2; 8 bases agree with TRBD1. CDR1 and CDR2 (germline): LNHDA, SQIVND (reference sequence). The CDR3 length is 14 residues. V trimming: 7 bases; J trimming: 2 bases; junction bases outside the gene matches: 3. CDR3 sequence: CASKGQGNTGELFF. CDR3 DNA: TGTGCCAGTAAAGGACAGGGCAACACCGGGGAGCTGTTTTTT.

J is TRBJ2-7 and V is TRBV7-2, with TRBD1 identical over 8 bases. The CDR3 totals 14 residues. The germline V gene encodes CDR1 SGHTA and CDR2 FQGNSA. The junction had 2 bases not matched to a gene; V was cut back by 1 base and J by 3 bases. The chain's CDR3 is CASSLGTGLYEQYF. The CDR3 DNA reads as TGTGCCAGCAGCTTAGGGACAGGGCTCTACGAGCAGTACTTC.

The chain couples TRBV27 to TRBJ2-1, with D tentatively TRBD2 (6 bases). Germline CDR1 is MNHEY and CDR2 is SMNVEV (reference sequence). V was shortened by 5 bases and J by 6 bases, with 29 bases between the two germline ends. CDR3 length: 19 amino acids. This CDR3 is CASSDTPLLGTQRGNEQFF. CDR3 DNA sequence: TGTGCCAGCAGTGATACCCCTTTATTGGGGACTCAAAGGGGCAATGAGCAGTTCTTC.